This T cell receptor (beta chain) came from a study of type 1 regulatory T cells (dated by TCRdb to the early 2020s). With regard to the full study: The study characterized an in vitro protocol that generated a Tr1-enriched, alloantigen-specific CD4 T cell product named T-allo10. T-allo10 was being tested clinically in patients with hematological malignancies who were undergoing allogeneic hematopoietic stem cell transplantation.

The CDR3, from cysteine to phenylalanine, totals 15 residues. Just CDR3 DNA is preserved here, 45 bases in frame from base 1. The germline V gene yields WSHSY for CDR1 and SAAADI for CDR2. V is pared back by 4 bases and J by 0 bases, with 10 bases lying between the germline termini. According to the description, T-allo10 cells that came from the donor were anergic, were specific for host alloantigens, and could carry out alloantigen-specific suppression. Note on this clonotype: No cognate antigen has been identified for it. No qualities accompany the bases; no much larger clone lies one base away.

Sequencing was performed on an Illumina MiSeq. TCRdb passed the public sequencing reads through fastp at Q25 and MiXCR, retaining productive beta sequences. Merged by CDR3 protein, the rows form single entries marked with the most common genes and DNA. Counted in this sample were approximately 72,000 distinct CDR3 sequences; around 57% of them appeared once. Clones ranked in the top ten supply about 7.3% of the sample. This TCR derives from a human donor in good health. The specimen sequenced was cultured T cells, either the whole culture or a sorted T cell fraction (not recorded which). The meaning of the sample's cell subset or site label: Tr1-enriched cell product generated in vitro against host alloantigens. This receptor chain uses TRBV10-2 and TRBJ2-1; no D gene is confidently identified. For the CDR3, the sequence is CASSVLPSSYNEQFF. DNA sequence: TGCGCCAGCAGTGTCCTGCCAAGCTCCTACAATGAGCAGTTCTTC.